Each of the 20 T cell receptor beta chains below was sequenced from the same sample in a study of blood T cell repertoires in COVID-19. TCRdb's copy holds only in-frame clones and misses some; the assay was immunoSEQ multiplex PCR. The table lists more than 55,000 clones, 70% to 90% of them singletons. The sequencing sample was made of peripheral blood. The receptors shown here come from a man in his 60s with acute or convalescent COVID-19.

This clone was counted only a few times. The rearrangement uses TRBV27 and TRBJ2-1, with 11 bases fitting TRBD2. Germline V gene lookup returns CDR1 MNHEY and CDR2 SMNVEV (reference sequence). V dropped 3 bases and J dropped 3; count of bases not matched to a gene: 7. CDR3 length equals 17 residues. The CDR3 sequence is CASSFPTSGVRYNEQFF. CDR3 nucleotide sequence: TGTGCCAGCAGTTTCCCGACTAGCGGGGTGCGCTACAATGAGCAGTTCTTC.

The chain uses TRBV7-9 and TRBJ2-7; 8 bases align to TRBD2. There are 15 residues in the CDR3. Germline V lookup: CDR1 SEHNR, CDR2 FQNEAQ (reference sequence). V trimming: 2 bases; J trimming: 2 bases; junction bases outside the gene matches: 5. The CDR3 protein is CASSLRGGATYEQYF. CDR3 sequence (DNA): TGTGCCAGCAGCTTACGGGGGGGCGCAACCTACGAGCAGTACTTC.

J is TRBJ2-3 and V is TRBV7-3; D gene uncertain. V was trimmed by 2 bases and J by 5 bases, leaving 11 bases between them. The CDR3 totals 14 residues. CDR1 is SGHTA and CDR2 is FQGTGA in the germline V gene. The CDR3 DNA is TGTGCCAGCAGCTTATACCCCTCGGGAGATACGCAGTATTTT. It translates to CASSLYPSGDTQYF.

The CDR3 spells CASSSGSLISDTQYF. For the CDR3, the DNA is TGCGCCAGCAGCTCGGGTTCCCTCATAAGCGATACGCAGTATTTT. V is TRBV5-1 and J is TRBJ2-3; D remains unclear. Germline V gene sequence: CDR1 SGHRS, CDR2 YFSETQ. V lost 3 bases and J 6 bases, leaving 17 bases between the germline ends. This CDR3 contains 15 residues.

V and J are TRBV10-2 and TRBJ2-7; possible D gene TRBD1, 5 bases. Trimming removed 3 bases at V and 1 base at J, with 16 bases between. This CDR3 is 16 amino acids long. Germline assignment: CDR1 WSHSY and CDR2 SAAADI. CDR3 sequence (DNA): TGCGCCAGCAGTGAACCCTCTACTCAGGGTTCCTACGAGCAGTACTTC. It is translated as CASSEPSTQGSYEQYF.

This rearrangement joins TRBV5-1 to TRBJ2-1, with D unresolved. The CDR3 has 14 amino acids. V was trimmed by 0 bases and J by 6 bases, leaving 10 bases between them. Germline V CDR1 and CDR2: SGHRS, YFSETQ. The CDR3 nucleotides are TGCGCCAGCAGCTTGGTTAGTGGGCGCAATGAGCAGTTCTTC. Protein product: CASSLVSGRNEQFF. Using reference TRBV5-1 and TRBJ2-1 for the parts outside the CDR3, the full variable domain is KAGVTQTPRYLIKTRGQQVTLSCSPISGHRSVSWYQQTPGQGLQFLFEYFSETQRNKGNFPGRFSGRQFSNSRSEMNVSTLELGDSALYLCASSLVSGRNEQFFGPGTRLTVL.

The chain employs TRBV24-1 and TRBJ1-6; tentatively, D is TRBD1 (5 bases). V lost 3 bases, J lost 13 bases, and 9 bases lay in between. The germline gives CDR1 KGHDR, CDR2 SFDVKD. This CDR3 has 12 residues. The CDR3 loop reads CATSDGTAPLHF. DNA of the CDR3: TGTGCCACCAGTGATGGGACTGCGCCCCTCCACTTT.

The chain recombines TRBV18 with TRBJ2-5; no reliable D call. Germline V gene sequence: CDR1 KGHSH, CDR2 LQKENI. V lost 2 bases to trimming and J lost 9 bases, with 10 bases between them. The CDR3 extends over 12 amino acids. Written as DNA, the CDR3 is TGTGCCAGCTCACCAAAGACTGAGGCCCAGTACTTC. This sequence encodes CASSPKTEAQYF.

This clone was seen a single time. The chain's CDR3 is CASSNTRQGAGTDTQYF. Written as DNA, the CDR3 is TGTGCCAGTAGTAACACCCGACAGGGGGCTGGCACAGATACGCAGTATTTT. The V and J genes are TRBV19 and TRBJ2-3, with 10 bases fitting TRBD1. This CDR3 spans 17 amino acids. Trimming took 4 bases from V and 1 from J; bases not matched to a gene: 8. Germline V gene lookup returns CDR1 LNHDA and CDR2 SQIVND (reference sequence).

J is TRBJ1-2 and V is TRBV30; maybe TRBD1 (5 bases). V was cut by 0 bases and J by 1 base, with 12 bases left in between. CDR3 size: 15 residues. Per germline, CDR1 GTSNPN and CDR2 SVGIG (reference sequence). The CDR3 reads CAWSVRGRDNYGYTF. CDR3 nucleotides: TGTGCCTGGAGTGTACGAGGCAGGGATAACTATGGCTACACCTTC. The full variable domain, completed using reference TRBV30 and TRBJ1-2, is SQTIHQWPATLVQPVGSPLSLECTVEGTSNPNLYWYRQAAGRGLQLLFYSVGIGQISSEVPQNLSASRPQDRQFILSSKKLLLSDSGFYLCAWSVRGRDNYGYTFGSGTRLTVV.

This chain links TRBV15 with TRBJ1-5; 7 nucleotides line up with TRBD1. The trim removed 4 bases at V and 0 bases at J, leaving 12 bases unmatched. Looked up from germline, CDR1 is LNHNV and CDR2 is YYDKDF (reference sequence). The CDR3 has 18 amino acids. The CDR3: CATSTRSRGTDSNQPQHF. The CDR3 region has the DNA TGTGCCACCAGCACACGAAGTAGGGGGACAGATAGCAATCAGCCCCAGCATTTT.

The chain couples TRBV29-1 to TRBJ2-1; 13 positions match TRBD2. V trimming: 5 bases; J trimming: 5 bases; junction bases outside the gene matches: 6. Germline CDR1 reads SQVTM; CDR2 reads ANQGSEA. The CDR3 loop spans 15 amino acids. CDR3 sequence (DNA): TGCAGCGTTTCCCGGACTAGCGGGGGCCACAATGAGCAGTTCTTC. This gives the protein CSVSRTSGGHNEQFF.

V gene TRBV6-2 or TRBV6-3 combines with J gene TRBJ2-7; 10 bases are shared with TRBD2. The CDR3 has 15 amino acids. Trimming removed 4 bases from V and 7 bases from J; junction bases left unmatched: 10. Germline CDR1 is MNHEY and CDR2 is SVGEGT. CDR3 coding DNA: TGTGCCAGCAGTTCGATGCTAGCGGGAGTGGGTGAGCAGTACTTC. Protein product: CASSSMLAGVGEQYF.

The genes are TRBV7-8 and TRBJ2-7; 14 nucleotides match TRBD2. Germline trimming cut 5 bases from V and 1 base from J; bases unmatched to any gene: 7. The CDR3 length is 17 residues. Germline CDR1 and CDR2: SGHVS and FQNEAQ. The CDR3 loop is CASSQGLAGATSYEQYF. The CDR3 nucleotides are TGTGCCAGCAGCCAGGGACTAGCGGGAGCGACATCCTACGAGCAGTACTTC. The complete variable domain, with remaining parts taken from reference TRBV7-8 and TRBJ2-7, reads GAGVSQSPRYKVAKRGQDVALRCDPISGHVSLFWYQQALGQGPEFLTYFQNEAQLDKSGLPSDRFFAERPEGSVSTLKIQRTQQEDSAVYLCASSQGLAGATSYEQYFGPGTRLTVT.

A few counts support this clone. DNA of the CDR3: TGTGCCAGCAGCCATTCAAACAGGGGCGACACTGAAGCTTTCTTT. Its translation is CASSHSNRGDTEAFF. J is TRBJ1-1 and V is TRBV3-1 (or the pseudogene TRBV3-2), with 7 bases that match TRBD1. Per germline, CDR1 LGHDT and CDR2 YNNKEL (reference sequence). The CDR3 runs to 15 residues. After removal of 3 bases from V and 3 bases from J, the junction contained 7 bases not matched to a gene.

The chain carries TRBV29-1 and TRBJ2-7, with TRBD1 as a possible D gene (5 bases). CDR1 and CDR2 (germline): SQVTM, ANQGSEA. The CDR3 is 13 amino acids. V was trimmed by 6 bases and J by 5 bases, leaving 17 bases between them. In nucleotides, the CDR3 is TGCAGCGTCCTGGGGCAGGGTATGGACGAGCAGTACTTC. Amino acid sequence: CSVLGQGMDEQYF.

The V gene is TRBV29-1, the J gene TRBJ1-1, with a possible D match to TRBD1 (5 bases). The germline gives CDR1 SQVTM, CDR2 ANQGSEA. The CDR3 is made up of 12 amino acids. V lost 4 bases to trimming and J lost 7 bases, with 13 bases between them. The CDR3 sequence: CSVGVRDREAFF. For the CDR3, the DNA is TGCAGCGTTGGGGTGCGGGACCGTGAAGCTTTCTTT. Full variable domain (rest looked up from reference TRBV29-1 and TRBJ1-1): SAVISQKPSRDICQRGTSLTIQCQVDSQVTMMFWYRQQPGQSLTLIATANQGSEATYESGFVIDKFPISRPNLTFSTLTVSNMSPEDSSIYLCSVGVRDREAFFGQGTRLTVV.

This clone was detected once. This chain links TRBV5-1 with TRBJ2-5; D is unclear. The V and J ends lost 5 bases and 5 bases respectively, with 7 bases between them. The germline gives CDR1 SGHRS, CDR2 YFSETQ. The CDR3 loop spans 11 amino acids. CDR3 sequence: CASSNLETQYF. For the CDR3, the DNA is TGCGCCAGCAGTAATCTGGAGACCCAGTACTTC.

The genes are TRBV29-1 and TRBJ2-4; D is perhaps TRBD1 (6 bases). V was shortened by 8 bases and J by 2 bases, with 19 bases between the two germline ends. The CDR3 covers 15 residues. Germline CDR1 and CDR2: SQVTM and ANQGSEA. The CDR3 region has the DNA TGCAGCACCTCAGGGGCGGTAGGATCCAAAAACATTCAGTACTTC. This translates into CSTSGAVGSKNIQYF.

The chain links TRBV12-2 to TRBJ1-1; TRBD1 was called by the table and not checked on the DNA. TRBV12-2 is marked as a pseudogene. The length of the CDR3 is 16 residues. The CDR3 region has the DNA TGTGCAAGTCGCTTAATCCTCGGATTACAGGGAGCTGAAGCTTTCTTT. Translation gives CASRLILGLQGAEAFF.